Listed below are T cell receptor beta chains from one sample, sequenced in a study of metastatic and nonmetastatic thyroid tumors. TCRdb re-called clones via MiXCR from the PCR reads. The data contain 5,000 or so clones, roughly 15% of them singletons. Sequenced: adjacent normal tissue. The receptors here all came from a female donor with papillary thyroid cancer or a benign thyroid nodule (not recorded which). Some clones in this sample may be carry-over from other donors' samples. The CDR3 runs from the conserved cysteine through the conserved F or W. D genes are given only for firm matches. The size entry is marked missing in some rows and otherwise reads once, few, many or a size class.

J gene: TRBJ2-1
D gene: NA
CDR3 length: 13
V gene: TRBV19
clone size: many
CDR3 DNA: TGTGCCAGTGCCCGGGACGACTACAATGAGCAGTTCTTC
CDR3 protein: CASARDDYNEQFF

J gene: TRBJ2-3
D gene: NA
CDR3 length: 16
V gene: TRBV7-2
clone size: many
CDR3 DNA: TGTGCCAGCAGCTTAGGGGGTCCTAGCGGCACAGATACGCAGTATTTT
CDR3 protein: CASSLGGPSGTDTQYF

J gene: TRBJ1-2
D gene: NA
CDR3 length: 12
V gene: TRBV24-1
clone size: few
CDR3 DNA: TGTGCCACCGCGTCCAGCCCCTATGGCTACACCTTC
CDR3 protein: CATASSPYGYTF

J gene: TRBJ1-5
D gene: NA
CDR3 length: 14
V gene: TRBV19
clone size: medium-sized
CDR3 DNA: TGTGCCAGTAGTCCACAGGGCAAGGGTCAGCCCCAGCATTTT
CDR3 protein: CASSPQGKGQPQHF

J gene: TRBJ1-2
D gene: TRBD1
CDR3 length: 14
V gene: TRBV28
clone size: NA
CDR3 DNA: TGTGCCAGCAATAGGGCAGGGGGACGCTATGGCTACACCTTC
CDR3 protein: CASNRAGGRYGYTF

J gene: TRBJ2-5
D gene: TRBD2
CDR3 length: 15
V gene: TRBV6-6
clone size: medium-sized
CDR3 DNA: TGTGCCAGCAGTTACGGGACTAGCGGGAGAGAGACCCAGTACTTC
CDR3 protein: CASSYGTSGRETQYF

J gene: TRBJ1-3
D gene: NA
CDR3 length: 13
V gene: TRBV19
clone size: medium-sized
CDR3 DNA: TGTGCCAGTAGTTTCGTAGCGTGGAACACCATATATTTT
CDR3 protein: CASSFVAWNTIYF

J gene: TRBJ1-1
D gene: TRBD1
CDR3 length: 14
V gene: TRBV10-2
clone size: medium-sized
CDR3 DNA: TGCGCCAGCAGTCGACAGGGGAAGGACACTGAAGCTTTCTTT
CDR3 protein: CASSRQGKDTEAFF

J gene: TRBJ1-1
D gene: NA
CDR3 length: 16
V gene: TRBV4-2
clone size: many
CDR3 DNA: TGTGCCAGCAGCCAAGAGACGAGGGTTCGCGGCACTGAAGCTTTCTTT
CDR3 protein: CASSQETRVRGTEAFF

J gene: TRBJ2-1
D gene: TRBD2
CDR3 length: 18
V gene: TRBV12-3/TRBV12-4
clone size: once
CDR3 DNA: TGTGCCAGCAGTCTAGTAGCGGGAGGGAGGAAGGGAAGCGATGAGAAGTTCTTC
CDR3 protein: CASSLVAGGRKGSDEKFF

J gene: TRBJ2-7
D gene: NA
CDR3 length: 11
V gene: TRBV12-3/TRBV12-4
clone size: NA
CDR3 DNA: TGTGCCAGCAGTTTAGCGGGGGAGCAGTACTTC
CDR3 protein: CASSLAGEQYF

J gene: TRBJ1-1
D gene: NA
CDR3 length: 13
V gene: TRBV12-3/TRBV12-4
clone size: few
CDR3 DNA: TGTGCCAGCACGATTGGGGGAATCACTGAAGCTTTCTTT
CDR3 protein: CASTIGGITEAFF

J gene: TRBJ2-3
D gene: NA
CDR3 length: 16
V gene: TRBV27
clone size: medium-sized
CDR3 DNA: TGTGCCAGCAGTTTATCCCAGCGGAGATACACAGATACGCAGTATTTT
CDR3 protein: CASSLSQRRYTDTQYF

J gene: TRBJ1-1
D gene: NA
CDR3 length: 16
V gene: TRBV20-1
clone size: medium-sized
CDR3 DNA: TGCAGTGCTAGAGATTATTCTACAGGGATGAACACTGAAGCTTTCTTT
CDR3 protein: CSARDYSTGMNTEAFF

J gene: TRBJ2-2
D gene: NA
CDR3 length: 15
V gene: TRBV6-2/TRBV6-3
clone size: large
CDR3 DNA: TGTGCCAGCAGTTGGGTGATTGACGGCCCCGGGGAGCTGTTTTTT
CDR3 protein: CASSWVIDGPGELFF

J gene: TRBJ1-2
D gene: NA
CDR3 length: 14
V gene: TRBV28
clone size: NA
CDR3 DNA: TGTGCCAGCAGTTTACGGGGCTCGGCGGGGGGCTACACCTTC
CDR3 protein: CASSLRGSAGGYTF

J gene: TRBJ2-1
D gene: NA
CDR3 length: 16
V gene: TRBV6-1
clone size: few
CDR3 DNA: TGTGCCAGCGCGGCCAGCAGGACACAGGGAGGCAATGAGCAGTTCTTC
CDR3 protein: CASAASRTQGGNEQFF

J gene: TRBJ1-5
D gene: NA
CDR3 length: 15
V gene: TRBV4-1
clone size: many
CDR3 DNA: TGCGCCAGCAGCAAAGGACCGGAGGGGTATCAGCCCCAGCATTTT
CDR3 protein: CASSKGPEGYQPQHF

J gene: TRBJ1-5
D gene: NA
CDR3 length: 15
V gene: TRBV6-1
clone size: NA
CDR3 DNA: TGTGCCACCTCGCCTACGTCCATTAGCAATCAGACCCAGCATTTT
CDR3 protein: CATSPTSISNQTQHF

J gene: TRBJ2-3
D gene: TRBD1
CDR3 length: 14
V gene: TRBV7-9
clone size: many
CDR3 DNA: TGTGCCAGCACTACGACAGGGGGAACAGATACGCAGTATTTT
CDR3 protein: CASTTTGGTDTQYF

J gene: TRBJ2-1
D gene: NA
CDR3 length: 13
V gene: TRBV29-1
clone size: many
CDR3 DNA: TGCAGCGTTGCATCGAAGAACTACAATGAGCAGTTCTTC
CDR3 protein: CSVASKNYNEQFF

J gene: TRBJ1-1
D gene: NA
CDR3 length: 15
V gene: TRBV9
clone size: once
CDR3 DNA: TGTGCCAGTAGCTTCGAAGAACTTGGGGGGACTGAAGCTTTCTTT
CDR3 protein: CASSFEELGGTEAFF